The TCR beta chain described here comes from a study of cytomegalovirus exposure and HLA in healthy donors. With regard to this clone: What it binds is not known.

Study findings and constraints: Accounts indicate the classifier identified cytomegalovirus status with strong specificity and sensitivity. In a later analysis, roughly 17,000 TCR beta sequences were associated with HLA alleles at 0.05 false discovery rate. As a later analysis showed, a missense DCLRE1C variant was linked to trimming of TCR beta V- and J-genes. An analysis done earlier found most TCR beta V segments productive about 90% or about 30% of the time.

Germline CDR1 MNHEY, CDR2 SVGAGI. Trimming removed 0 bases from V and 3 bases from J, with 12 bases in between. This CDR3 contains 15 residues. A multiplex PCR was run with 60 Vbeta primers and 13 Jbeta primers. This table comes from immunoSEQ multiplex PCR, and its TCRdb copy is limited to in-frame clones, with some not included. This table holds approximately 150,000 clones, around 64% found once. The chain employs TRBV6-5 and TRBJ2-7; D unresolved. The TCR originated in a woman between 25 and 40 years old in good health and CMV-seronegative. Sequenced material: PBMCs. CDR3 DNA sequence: TGTGCCAGCAGTTACTCGTGGTCTAGGAGCTACGAGCAGTACTTC. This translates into CASSYSWSRSYEQYF.